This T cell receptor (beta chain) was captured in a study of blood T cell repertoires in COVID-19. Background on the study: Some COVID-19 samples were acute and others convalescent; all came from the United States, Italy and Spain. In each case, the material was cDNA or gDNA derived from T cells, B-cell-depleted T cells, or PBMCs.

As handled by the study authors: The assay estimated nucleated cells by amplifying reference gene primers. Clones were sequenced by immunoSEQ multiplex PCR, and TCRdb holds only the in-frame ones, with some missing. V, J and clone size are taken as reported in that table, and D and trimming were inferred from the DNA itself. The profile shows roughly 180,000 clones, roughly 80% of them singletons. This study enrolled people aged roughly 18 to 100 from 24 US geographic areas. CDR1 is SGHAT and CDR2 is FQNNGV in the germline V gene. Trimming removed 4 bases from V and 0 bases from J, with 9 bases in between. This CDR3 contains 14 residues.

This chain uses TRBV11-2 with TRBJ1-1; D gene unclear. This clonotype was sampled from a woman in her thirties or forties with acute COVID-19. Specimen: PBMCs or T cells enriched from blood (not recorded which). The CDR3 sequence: CASSSSLLNTEAFF. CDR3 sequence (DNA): TGTGCCAGCAGCTCTTCCCTTTTGAACACTGAAGCTTTCTTT.